One and the same sample provided the 3 T cell receptor beta chains below, sequenced in a study of T cells in Graves' hyperthyroidism and ophthalmopathy. TCR beta CDR3 regions were amplified from RNA. RT-PCR in the first round (using the HTBI primer set) targeted the TCR CDR3. TCRdb reprocessed the multiplex PCR reads via MiXCR and lists one record per CDR3 protein. The repertoire holds over 300,000 distinct CDR3 sequences, with 12% to 15% as singletons. Source material: blood. The source of these receptors is a woman aged 35 to 49 with Graves' ophthalmopathy.

As concerns this clonotype: Germline and junction disagree at one end, which may indicate a read error. The rearrangement links TRBV28 to TRBJ2-7, with a weak D call TRBD1 (5 bases). This CDR3 region has 12 residues. Germline V lookup: CDR1 MDHEN, CDR2 SYDVKM. The CDR3 bases are TGTGCCAGCAGTTTGGGGCAGGGCCTGGTCTTTTTC. Translation gives CASSLGQGLVFF.

A few counts support this clonotype. V gene TRBV5-4 combines with J gene TRBJ2-3; D unclear. Germline-derived CDR1 and CDR2 are SGHNT and YYREEE (reference sequence). The CDR3 length is 13 residues. V was shortened by 2 bases and J by 6 bases, with 10 bases between the two germline ends. The CDR3 DNA is TGTGCCAGCAGCTTAACCCCCCCGGATACGCAGTATTTT. Translated: CASSLTPPDTQYF.

This clonotype was counted ten times or more. This chain links TRBV6-1 with TRBJ2-3; 11 nucleotides agree with TRBD1. V lost 2 bases, J lost 6 bases, and 10 bases stayed unmatched. The CDR3 loop spans 17 amino acids. Germline V gene data show CDR1 as MNHNS and CDR2 as SASEGT. The CDR3 coding sequence is TGTGCCAGCAGTGAAAGGCCGGACAGGGGGCGGGGGGATACGCAGTATTTT. As protein: CASSERPDRGRGDTQYF.